What follows describes a single TCR beta chain. PCR employed 60 Vbeta and 13 Jbeta primers. The table came from immunoSEQ multiplex PCR; TCRdb's copy has only in-frame clones and leaves some out. The sample carries about 160,000 clones, about two thirds recorded once. Per the germline V gene, CDR1 is MDHEN and CDR2 is SYDVKM. Between the trimmed V and J ends, which lost 7 bases and 7 bases, there was a span of 20 bases. The CDR3 has 15 amino acids. The entry originates in a study of cytomegalovirus exposure and HLA in healthy donors. Sampled while nominally healthy, donors likely had unrecorded immune exposures.

This TCR was sampled from a woman aged 30 to 39 in good health and CMV-seronegative. The gene calls are TRBV28 and TRBJ1-5; D unclear. Material: PBMCs. The CDR3 DNA follows: TGTGCCAGCATTGGCGGGGTAGGAGTCAAACAGCCCCAGCATTTT. This sequence encodes CASIGGVGVKQPQHF.